Listed below are T cell receptor beta chains from one sample, sequenced in a study of neurological immune-mediated disorders. TCRdb analysed the 5' RACE reads with MiXCR anew, one entry per CDR3 protein. The sample holds fewer than 40,000 distinct CDR3 sequences; nearly 5% are singletons and the top ten take approximately 8.8%. What was sequenced was CD4+ T cells from blood. Receptors were obtained from a man between 18 and 29 years old in good health. CDR3s include the opening cysteine and the closing phenylalanine or tryptophan. Fields, in order: D gene, V gene, clone size, J gene, CDR3 protein, CDR3 DNA. D genes are given only for firm matches. Only part of the rows carry a size: once, few, many, or a class if the clone is expanded.

-	TRBV20-1	many	TRBJ1-1	CSISLRMNTEAFF	TGCAGTATATCACTCCGAATGAACACTGAAGCTTTCTTT
-	TRBV5-1	many	TRBJ1-1	CASSVTGNTEAFF	TGCGCCAGCAGCGTAACAGGGAACACTGAAGCTTTCTTT
TRBD1	TRBV24-1	many	TRBJ2-7	CATSAGSGGEQYF	TGTGCCACCAGTGCCGGCTCAGGGGGTGAGCAGTACTTC
TRBD2	TRBV20-1	many	TRBJ2-1	CSPLGLAGGNEQFF	TGCAGTCCCCTGGGACTAGCGGGGGGCAATGAGCAGTTCTTC
-	TRBV5-1	many	TRBJ2-5	CASSLGLFQETQYF	TGCGCCAGCAGCTTGGGACTTTTCCAAGAGACCCAGTACTTC
-	TRBV20-1	many	TRBJ1-1	CSARPSGTFPRRAFF	TGCAGTGCTAGACCGTCGGGGACCTTCCCGAGAAGAGCTTTCTTT
TRBD2	TRBV4-2	many	TRBJ2-2	CASSQETSGGAGELFF	TGTGCCAGCAGCCAAGAAACTAGCGGGGGGGCCGGGGAGCTGTTTTTT
-	TRBV6-5	many	TRBJ1-2	CASTSRSGDYGYTF	TGTGCCAGCACCAGTCGTTCTGGGGACTATGGCTACACCTTC
-	TRBV7-2	many	TRBJ2-1	CASSLDRNYNEQFF	TGTGCCAGCAGCTTAGACAGAAACTACAATGAGCAGTTCTTC
-	TRBV15	-	TRBJ1-5	CSNQPQHF	TGTAGCAATCAGCCCCAGCATTTT
TRBD2	TRBV12-3/TRBV12-4	many	TRBJ2-1	CASRRGLAGHEQFF	TGTGCCAGCAGGAGGGGACTAGCGGGTCATGAGCAGTTCTTC
-	TRBV11-2	many	TRBJ2-1	CASSLDVGNEQFF	TGTGCCAGCAGCTTAGATGTAGGCAATGAGCAGTTCTTC
-	TRBV2	many	TRBJ1-5	CASSAQVSNQPQHF	TGTGCCAGCAGCGCCCAGGTTAGCAATCAGCCCCAGCATTTT
TRBD1	TRBV7-8	many	TRBJ1-4	CASSSRQGRGEKLFF	TGTGCCAGCAGCTCCCGACAGGGGAGGGGAGAAAAACTGTTTTTT
TRBD1	TRBV5-1	many	TRBJ1-4	CASSLDRDRGTLNEKLFF	TGCGCCAGCAGCTTGGACCGGGACAGGGGAACACTTAATGAAAAACTGTTTTTT
TRBD1	TRBV29-1	many	TRBJ1-2	CSVRTGDMTF	TGCAGCGTTAGGACAGGGGACATGACCTTC
-	TRBV20-1	many	TRBJ1-6	CSARVPRGTPNSPLHF	TGCAGTGCTAGAGTGCCGCGGGGCACCCCAAATTCACCCCTCCACTTT
-	TRBV10-1	-	TRBJ2-2	CASSAVTDGVRAGELFF	TGCGCCAGCAGTGCGGTCACGGACGGTGTTCGTGCCGGGGAGCTGTTTTTT
TRBD1	TRBV6-6	many	TRBJ2-5	CASSYPRDRRGYPRETQYF	TGTGCCAGCAGTTACCCCCGGGACAGGAGGGGGTATCCAAGAGAGACCCAGTACTTC
-	TRBV4-1	many	TRBJ2-2	CASSQEIPQSWAGELFF	TGCGCCAGCAGCCAAGAGATACCCCAGAGTTGGGCCGGGGAGCTGTTTTTT
TRBD1	TRBV20-1	many	TRBJ1-1	CSARTGIDTEAFF	TGCAGTGCAAGGACAGGGATCGACACTGAAGCTTTCTTT
-	TRBV6-1	many	TRBJ1-5	CASSEARQGPQHF	TGTGCCAGCAGTGAAGCCCGCCAAGGGCCCCAGCATTTT
-	TRBV12-3/TRBV12-4	many	TRBJ2-3	CASSPEPGLDTQYF	TGTGCCAGCAGTCCCGAGCCGGGACTAGATACGCAGTATTTT
-	TRBV10-3	-	TRBJ1-1	CAISENYRDTEAFF	TGTGCCATCAGTGAGAACTATAGGGACACTGAAGCTTTCTTT